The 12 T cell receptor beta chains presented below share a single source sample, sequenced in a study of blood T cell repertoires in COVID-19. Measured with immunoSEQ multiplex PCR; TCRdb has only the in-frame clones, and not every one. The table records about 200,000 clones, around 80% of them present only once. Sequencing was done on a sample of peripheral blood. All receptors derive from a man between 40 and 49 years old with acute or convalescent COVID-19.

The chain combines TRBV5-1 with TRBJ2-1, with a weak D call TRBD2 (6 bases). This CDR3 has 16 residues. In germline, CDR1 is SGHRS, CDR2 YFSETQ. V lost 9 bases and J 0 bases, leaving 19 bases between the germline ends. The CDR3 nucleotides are TGCGCCACCCGGAACACGGCGGGAAGCTCCTACAATGAGCAGTTCTTC. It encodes CATRNTAGSSYNEQFF.

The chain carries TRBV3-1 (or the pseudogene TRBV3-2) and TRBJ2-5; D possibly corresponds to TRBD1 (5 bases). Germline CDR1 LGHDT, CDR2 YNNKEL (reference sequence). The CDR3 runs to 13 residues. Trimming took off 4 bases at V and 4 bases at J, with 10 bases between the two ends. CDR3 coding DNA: TGTGCCAGCAGCCCCAGGGAAATAGAGACCCAGTACTTC. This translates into CASSPREIETQYF.

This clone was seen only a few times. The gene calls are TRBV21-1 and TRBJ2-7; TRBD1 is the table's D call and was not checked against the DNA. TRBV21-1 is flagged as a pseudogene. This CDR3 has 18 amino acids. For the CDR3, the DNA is TGTGCCAGCAGAAAAAGCGTTCCGGGACAGGGAATTCCCTACGAGCAGTACTTC. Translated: CASRKSVPGQGIPYEQYF.

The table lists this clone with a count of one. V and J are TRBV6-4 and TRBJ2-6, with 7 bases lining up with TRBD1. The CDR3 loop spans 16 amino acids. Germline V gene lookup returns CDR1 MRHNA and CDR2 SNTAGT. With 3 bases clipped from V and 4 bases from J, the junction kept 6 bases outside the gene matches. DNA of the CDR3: TGTGCCAGCAGTGAATTGACAGGGCTGGGGGCCAACGTCCTGACTTTC. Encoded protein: CASSELTGLGANVLTF.

The CDR3, as DNA: TGTGCCAGCAGTTTAATTCAGAATTCACCCCTCCACTTT. This translates into CASSLIQNSPLHF. This rearrangement joins TRBV12-3 or TRBV12-4 to TRBJ1-6; no clear D. V dropped 2 bases and J dropped 7 bases, with 6 bases sitting between them. The CDR3 contains 13 residues.

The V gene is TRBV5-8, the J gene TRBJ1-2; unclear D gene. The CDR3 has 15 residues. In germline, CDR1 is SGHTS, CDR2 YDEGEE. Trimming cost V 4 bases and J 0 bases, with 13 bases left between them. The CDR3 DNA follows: TGTGCCAGCAGCCGTCTAATAGGAGCTAACTATGGCTACACCTTC. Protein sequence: CASSRLIGANYGYTF.

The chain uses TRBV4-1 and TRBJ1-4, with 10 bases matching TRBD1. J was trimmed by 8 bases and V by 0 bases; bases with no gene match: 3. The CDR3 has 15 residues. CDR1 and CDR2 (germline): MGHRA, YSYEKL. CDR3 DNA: TGCGCCAGCAGCCAAGACGGGACAGGGGTGGAAAAACTGTTTTTT. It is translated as CASSQDGTGVEKLFF.

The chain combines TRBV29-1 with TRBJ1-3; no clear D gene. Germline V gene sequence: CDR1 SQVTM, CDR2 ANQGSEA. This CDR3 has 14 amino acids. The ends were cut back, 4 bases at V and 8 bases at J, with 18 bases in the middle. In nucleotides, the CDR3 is TGCAGCGTTGTTCCGGGATCCCAACCCGACACCATATATTTT. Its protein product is CSVVPGSQPDTIYF.

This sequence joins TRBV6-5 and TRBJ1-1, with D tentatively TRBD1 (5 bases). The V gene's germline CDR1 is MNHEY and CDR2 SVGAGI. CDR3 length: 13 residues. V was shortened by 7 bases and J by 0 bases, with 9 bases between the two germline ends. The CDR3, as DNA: TGTGCCAGCACCCGGGGGGTGAACACTGAAGCTTTCTTT. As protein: CASTRGVNTEAFF.

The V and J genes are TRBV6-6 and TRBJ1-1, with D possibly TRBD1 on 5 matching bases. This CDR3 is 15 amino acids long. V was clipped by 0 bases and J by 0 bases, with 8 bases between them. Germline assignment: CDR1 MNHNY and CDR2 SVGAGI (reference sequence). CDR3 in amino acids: CASSYSIGVNTEAFF. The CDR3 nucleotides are TGTGCCAGCAGTTACTCGATAGGGGTGAACACTGAAGCTTTCTTT.

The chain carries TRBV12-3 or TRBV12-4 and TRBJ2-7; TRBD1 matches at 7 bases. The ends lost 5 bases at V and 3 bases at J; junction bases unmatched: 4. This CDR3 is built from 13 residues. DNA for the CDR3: TGTGCCAGCAGTCCCGGGACAGACTACGAGCAGTACTTC. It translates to CASSPGTDYEQYF.

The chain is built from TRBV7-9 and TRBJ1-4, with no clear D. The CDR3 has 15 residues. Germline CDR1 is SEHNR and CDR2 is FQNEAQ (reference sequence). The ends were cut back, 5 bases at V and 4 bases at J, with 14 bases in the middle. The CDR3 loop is CASSPPRGLNEKLFF. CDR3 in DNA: TGTGCCAGCAGCCCCCCGAGAGGGCTTAATGAAAAACTGTTTTTT.